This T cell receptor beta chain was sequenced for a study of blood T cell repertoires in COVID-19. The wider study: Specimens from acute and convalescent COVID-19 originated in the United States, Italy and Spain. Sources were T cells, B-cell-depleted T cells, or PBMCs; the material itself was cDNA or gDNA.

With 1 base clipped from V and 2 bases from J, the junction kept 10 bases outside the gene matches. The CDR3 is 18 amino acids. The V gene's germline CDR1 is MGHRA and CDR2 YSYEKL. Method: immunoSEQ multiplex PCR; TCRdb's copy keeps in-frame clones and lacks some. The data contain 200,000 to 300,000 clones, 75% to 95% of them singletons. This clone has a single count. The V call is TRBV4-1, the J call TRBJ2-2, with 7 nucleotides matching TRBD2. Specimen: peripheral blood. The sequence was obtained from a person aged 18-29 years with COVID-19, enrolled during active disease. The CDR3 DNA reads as TGCGCCAGCAGCCAAGGCGGGGGAAAAAACCTCAACACCGGGGAGCTGTTTTTT. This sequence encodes CASSQGGGKNLNTGELFF.